The 27 T cell receptor beta chains listed next were all sequenced from one sample in a study of identical twins. A single record per CDR3 protein comes from TCRdb applying MiXCR to the 5' RACE reads. The sample lists about 100,000 distinct CDR3 sequences; 5.5% to 7% were seen once. Material: memory T cells sorted from blood. These TCRs come from a woman aged 50 to 60 in good health.

In its sample, this clonotype was seen many times. The chain employs TRBV5-6 and TRBJ2-1; no clear D gene. V was clipped by 0 bases and J by 9 bases, with 10 bases between them. The CDR3 loop spans 13 amino acids. The V gene's germline CDR1 is SGHDT and CDR2 YYEEEE. CDR3 DNA sequence: TGTGCCAGCAGCTTGGGGCAAGTCCGTGAGCAGTTCTTC. Protein: CASSLGQVREQFF.

The V gene is TRBV30, the J gene TRBJ1-2; D is unclear. The V gene's germline CDR1 is GTSNPN and CDR2 SVGIG (reference sequence). Trimming removed 0 bases at V and 7 bases at J, with 12 bases between. There are 13 residues in the CDR3. The CDR3 region is CAWSVLYDSGYTF. DNA of the CDR3: TGTGCCTGGAGTGTGTTGTACGACTCTGGCTACACCTTC.

In its sample, this clonotype was seen many times. The chain carries TRBV7-9 and TRBJ1-1; perhaps TRBD1 as D (5 bases). Germline CDR1 and CDR2: SEHNR and FQNEAQ (reference sequence). Between the trimmed V and J ends, which lost 5 bases and 11 bases, there was a span of 12 bases. The CDR3 runs 11 residues. CDR3 loop: CASSPGVFAFF. In DNA form, the CDR3 reads TGTGCCAGCAGCCCGGGGGTTTTCGCTTTCTTT.

This clonotype was seen repeatedly, ten times or more. J is TRBJ2-1 and V is TRBV24-1; D is tentatively TRBD1 or TRBD2 (5 bases each). The CDR3 runs 13 residues. V was clipped by 5 bases and J by 12 bases, with 16 bases between them. Germline V gene sequence: CDR1 KGHDR, CDR2 SFDVKD. CDR3 DNA: TGTGCCACCAGTGTCCAAGGTGGGGGTAGGCAGTTCTTC. It translates to CATSVQGGGRQFF.

This clonotype was seen at least ten times. The CDR3 protein is CASSQSIGSYEQYF. CDR3 bases: TGTGCCAGCAGCCAGTCAATAGGGTCCTACGAGCAGTACTTC. The chain carries TRBV16 and TRBJ2-7; D is unresolved. This CDR3 region has 14 residues. The germline V gene has CDR1 KGHSY and CDR2 FQNENV. V lost 3 bases, J lost 1 base, and 10 bases lay in between.

This clonotype occurred many times. This rearrangement joins TRBV14 to TRBJ1-2, with unresolved D. V gave up 0 bases and J gave up 5 bases, with 7 bases separating them. This CDR3 spans 13 amino acids. The germline CDR1 and CDR2 sequences are SGHDN and FVKESK. In nucleotides, the CDR3 is TGTGCCAGCAGCCAAGATCTCGGTTATGGCTACACCTTC. Translating gives CASSQDLGYGYTF.

This clonotype was found many times. The chain carries TRBV12-3 or TRBV12-4 and TRBJ1-1; D is unclear. The V end was cut by 2 bases, the J end by 8 bases, with 9 bases between. The CDR3 spans 12 residues. The CDR3 here is CASSLMSGEAFF. The CDR3 DNA reads as TGTGCCAGCAGTTTAATGAGCGGAGAAGCTTTCTTT.

This clonotype was picked up many times. The chain couples TRBV20-1 to TRBJ2-2, with D perhaps TRBD2 (6 bases). CDR3 length: 15 amino acids. CDR1 and CDR2 from the germline V gene are DFQATT and SNEGSKA (reference sequence). Trimming stripped 3 bases from V and 5 bases from J, with 16 bases between. The DNA for the CDR3 is TGCAGTGCTAGCCCGCTGGAGGGCCAAACCGGGGAGCTGTTTTTT. It translates to CSASPLEGQTGELFF.

This clonotype was seen many times. The rearrangement joins TRBV5-1 to TRBJ2-3, with 7 bases that match TRBD1. Germline-derived CDR1 and CDR2 are SGHRS and YFSETQ. The ends lost 0 bases at V and 5 bases at J; junction bases unmatched: 9. There are 16 residues in the CDR3. In DNA form, the CDR3 reads TGCGCCAGCAGCTTGGAGGTTGGACAGGTGGGAGATACGCAGTATTTT. This encodes CASSLEVGQVGDTQYF.

This clonotype was picked up many times. CDR3 sequence (DNA): TGCGCCAGCAGCTTGCAAAGCCTGGACTATGGCTACACCTTC. This encodes CASSLQSLDYGYTF. The rearrangement uses TRBV5-1 and TRBJ1-2; D is undetermined. V was cut by 1 base and J by 3 bases, with 10 bases left in between. Germline V lookup: CDR1 SGHRS, CDR2 YFSETQ. The CDR3 contains 14 residues.

This clonotype has more than one count but fewer than ten. CDR3 bases: TGCAGTGCTAGAGGCCGGGACGGACTCTACAATGAGCAGTTCTTC. This gives the protein CSARGRDGLYNEQFF. V and J are TRBV20-1 and TRBJ2-1; possibly TRBD1 or TRBD2 for D (5 bases each). Trimming cost V 1 base and J 3 bases, with 13 bases left between them. CDR1 is DFQATT, CDR2 SNEGSKA, per germline (reference sequence). This CDR3 has 15 amino acids.

About this clonotype: The CDR3 end shows no conserved phenylalanine or tryptophan, and so a read error is likely. The CDR3: CASTSRTGSYNEQFL. The DNA for the CDR3 is TGTGCCAGTACTTCAAGGACAGGCTCCTACAATGAGCAGTTCTTG. The chain carries TRBV19 and TRBJ2-1; 7 bases match TRBD1. CDR1 and CDR2 from the germline V gene are LNHDA and SQIVND (reference sequence). V trimming: 7 bases; J trimming: 0 bases; junction bases outside the gene matches: 6. This CDR3 region has 15 residues.

This clonotype occurred a few times. The chain carries TRBV30 and TRBJ2-7; possibly TRBD1 or TRBD2 for D (5 bases each). In germline, CDR1 is GTSNPN, CDR2 SVGIG (reference sequence). The germline V and J ends were trimmed by 0 bases and 7 bases, with 16 bases remaining between them. The CDR3 spans 14 residues. CDR3 sequence: CAWSVGDLIPEQYF. The CDR3 coding sequence is TGTGCCTGGAGTGTGGGGGATTTAATTCCGGAGCAGTACTTC.

The table lists this clonotype with many counts. V and J are TRBV29-1 and TRBJ2-3; 16 bases match TRBD2. The CDR3 runs to 16 residues. With V trimmed by 4 bases and J by 3 bases, 4 bases remained unmatched. Germline values: CDR1 SQVTM, CDR2 ANQGSEA. The CDR3 reads CSVAPGLAGGTDTQYF. In DNA form, the CDR3 reads TGCAGCGTTGCCCCGGGACTAGCGGGAGGGACAGATACGCAGTATTTT.

This clonotype was picked up many times. The chain employs TRBV29-1 and TRBJ1-2, with a weak D call TRBD1 (5 bases). V dropped 6 bases and J dropped 4 bases, with 12 bases sitting between them. The CDR3 covers 12 residues. Germline V gene data show CDR1 as SQVTM and CDR2 as ANQGSEA. CDR3 in amino acids: CSVSQGSYGYTF. The CDR3 DNA reads as TGCAGCGTCTCTCAGGGAAGCTATGGCTACACCTTC.

There are many counts of this clonotype. The chain has TRBV20-1 and TRBJ1-5; the D gene is possibly TRBD1 (6 bases). Looked up from germline, CDR1 is DFQATT and CDR2 is SNEGSKA (reference sequence). Trimming removed 0 bases from V and 4 bases from J, with 16 bases in between. The CDR3 is 16 residues long. The CDR3 protein is CSARDPKGGRNQPQHF. The CDR3 DNA reads TGCAGTGCTAGAGACCCGAAGGGGGGCAGGAATCAGCCCCAGCATTTT.

This clonotype was observed many times. The chain is built from TRBV7-6 and TRBJ2-3; TRBD2 might be the D (5 bases). This CDR3 is built from 14 residues. Germline V gene sequence: CDR1 SGHVS, CDR2 FNYEAQ. Between the trimmed V and J ends, which lost 5 bases and 1 base, there was a span of 10 bases. Here the CDR3 DNA reads TGTGCCAGCAGCCCAGCGGTAGGCACAGATACGCAGTATTTT. This translates into CASSPAVGTDTQYF.

This clonotype has more than one count but fewer than ten. The V gene is TRBV20-1, the J gene TRBJ1-2; a possible D gene is TRBD1 (5 bases). Germline V gene sequence: CDR1 DFQATT, CDR2 SNEGSKA (reference sequence). The V and J ends lost 3 bases and 3 bases respectively, with 14 bases between them. The CDR3 sequence is 14 residues long. CDR3 protein: CSASGATRDYGYTF. CDR3 DNA sequence: TGCAGTGCTAGTGGGGCTACTAGAGACTATGGCTACACCTTC.

This clonotype was seen more than once but under ten times. The chain uses TRBV7-6 and TRBJ1-1; D not resolved. Germline assignment: CDR1 SGHVS and CDR2 FNYEAQ. This CDR3 comprises 12 residues. V lost 5 bases and J lost 0, with 4 bases in between. CDR3 protein: CASSALNTEAFF. The CDR3 coding sequence is TGTGCCAGCAGCGCCCTGAACACTGAAGCTTTCTTT.

This clonotype was counted at least ten times. The chain combines TRBV6-6 with TRBJ1-2; D is unresolved. The CDR3 is made up of 12 amino acids. Germline CDR1 reads MNHNY; CDR2 reads SVGAGI (reference sequence). The V end lost 7 bases, the J end lost 8 bases, and 14 bases lay between the germline ends. Here the CDR3 reads CASNLGGSGYTF. CDR3 DNA: TGTGCCAGCAATTTGGGAGGGAGCGGCTACACCTTC.

This clonotype came up many times. The chain links TRBV20-1 to TRBJ1-1; D may be TRBD1 (6 bases). There are 12 residues in the CDR3. Looked up from germline, CDR1 is DFQATT and CDR2 is SNEGSKA (reference sequence). V was trimmed by 6 bases and J by 8 bases, leaving 16 bases between them. Written as DNA, the CDR3 is TGCAGTGCCCCGCGTACAGGGAGCGAAGCTTTCTTT. Protein sequence: CSAPRTGSEAFF.

V and J are TRBV7-9 and TRBJ2-1; 8 bases are a match to TRBD1. This CDR3 contains 15 residues. CDR1 is SEHNR and CDR2 is FQNEAQ in the germline V gene (reference sequence). V trimming: 1 base; J trimming: 8 bases; junction bases outside the gene matches: 7. The CDR3 sequence: CASSLGQGATDEQFF. The CDR3 nucleotides are TGTGCCAGCAGCTTAGGCCAGGGGGCTACCGATGAGCAGTTCTTC. The full variable domain, in which reference TRBV7-9 and TRBJ2-1 provide the parts outside the CDR3, is DTGVSQNPRHKITKRGQNVTFRCDPISEHNRLYWYRQTLGQGPEFLTYFQNEAQLEKSRLLSDRFSAERPKGSFSTLEIQRTEQGDSAMYLCASSLGQGATDEQFFGPGTRLTVL.

This sequence joins TRBV6-1 and TRBJ2-5; 7 nucleotides align to TRBD1. The CDR3 loop spans 15 amino acids. CDR1 MNHNS and CDR2 SASEGT come from the germline V gene. The V and J ends lost 6 bases and 1 base, in that order; junction bases with no gene match: 8. The CDR3 bases are TGTGCCAGCAGCCGACAGGGTATATCCCAAGAGACCCAGTACTTC. Translated: CASSRQGISQETQYF.

This clonotype was picked up many times. V is TRBV7-2 and J is TRBJ2-1, with 15 bases aligning to TRBD2. The CDR3 consists of 16 residues. V shed 4 bases, J shed 9 bases, and the junction held 7 bases outside the gene matches. Per germline, CDR1 SGHTA and CDR2 FQGNSA. For the CDR3, the DNA is TGTGCCAGCAGCTCAAGAACGGGACTAGCGGGAGGTGAGCAGTTCTTC. Its translation is CASSSRTGLAGGEQFF. Full variable domain (rest looked up from reference TRBV7-2 and TRBJ2-1): GAGVSQSPSNKVTEKGKDVELRCDPISGHTALYWYRQSLGQGLEFLIYFQGNSAPDKSGLPSDRFSAERTGGSVSTLTIQRTQQEDSAVYLCASSSRTGLAGGEQFFGPGTRLTVL.

This clonotype was recorded at least ten times. The J gene is TRBJ2-2, the V gene TRBV11-2, with D perhaps given as TRBD1 or TRBD2 (5 bases each). Germline CDR1 and CDR2: SGHAT and FQNNGV. V was shortened by 2 bases and J by 6 bases, with 16 bases between the two germline ends. There are 16 residues in the CDR3. CDR3 in amino acids: CASSLQGTGVAGELFF. CDR3 DNA: TGTGCCAGCAGCTTACAAGGGACGGGCGTAGCCGGGGAGCTGTTTTTT.

This clonotype was seen repeatedly, ten times or more. The J gene is TRBJ2-1, the V gene TRBV7-8, with D maybe TRBD1 (6 bases). Germline V gives CDR1 SGHVS, CDR2 FQNEAQ. V was pared by 5 bases and J by 7 bases, with 12 bases between. The CDR3 consists of 13 residues. The CDR3: CASSRLRGNEQFF. CDR3 nucleotide sequence: TGTGCCAGCAGCCGCCTAAGGGGGAATGAGCAGTTCTTC.

This clonotype was recorded at least ten times. V usage is TRBV20-1 and J usage is TRBJ1-2, with 9 nucleotides matching TRBD1. The CDR3 consists of 14 residues. Germline assignment: CDR1 DFQATT and CDR2 SNEGSKA (reference sequence). Germline trimming cut 6 bases from V and 6 bases from J; bases unmatched to any gene: 11. The CDR3 loop is CSANPGQGVHGYTF. In DNA form, the CDR3 reads TGCAGTGCAAACCCGGGACAGGGAGTCCATGGCTACACCTTC.